The rows below give T cell receptor beta chains drawn from one sample of a study of OX40 agonist ivuxolimab in advanced cancers. Libraries were prepared by immunoSEQ multiplex PCR; TCRdb keeps only in-frame clonotypes and omits some of them. The table shows 15,000 to 20,000 clones, with about 80% occurring only once. The specimen comprised CD4+ or CD8+ T cells sorted from blood, sampled in a trial of the OX40 agonist ivuxolimab. These receptors all come from an adult with an advanced solid tumor such as melanoma, head and neck, liver or kidney cancer. CDR3s leave out the opening cysteine and the closing phenylalanine or tryptophan. Rows give clone size only sometimes, using once, few, many, or a class for an expanded clone.

v_gene	j_gene	abundance	CDR3aa
TRBV5-4	TRBJ1-1	.	ASSSEQGNTEAF
TRBV7-9	TRBJ2-5	.	ASSSGTAGLETQY
TRBV4-1	TRBJ2-3	.	ASSQPTGLTDTQY
TRBV6-6	TRBJ1-6	.	ASSNQAGTGSSPLH
TRBV4-1	TRBJ1-2	.	ASSQPRTGSPYGYT
TRBV28	TRBJ1-3	.	ASIGDSSGNTIY
TRBV7-9	TRBJ1-2	large	ASSPGTSYT
TRBV7-3	TRBJ2-2	.	ASSLIGRGELF
TRBV6-1	TRBJ1-5	.	ASRGNNQPQH
TRBV5-6	TRBJ2-7	.	ASSLVADEQY
TRBV7-8	TRBJ1-1	.	ASSLGTGVRRNTEAF
TRBV18	TRBJ1-1	.	ASSTGMGTEAF
TRBV7-2	TRBJ1-4	.	ASSFWGGDEKLF
TRBV27	TRBJ1-6	few	ASSLSSGGGLKSLH
TRBV6-6	TRBJ2-1	.	ASSPPGQASEQF
TRBV5-1	TRBJ2-7	.	ASGQPSSYEQY